These 5 T cell receptor beta chains share one sample of origin, sequenced in a study of CD8 T cells in ankylosing spondylitis. A single record per CDR3 protein comes from TCRdb applying MiXCR to the 5' RACE reads. Of hundreds of thousands of distinct CDR3 sequences in the sample, 8% to 9.5% were seen once. The sequenced sample consisted of blood, either unsorted or a sorted T cell fraction (not recorded which). These receptor sequences come from a male donor with ankylosing spondylitis or in good health (not recorded which).

This clonotype has just a few counts. The CDR3 DNA reads as TGTGCCAGCTCACCACCGGGACTGGCAAAAGAGACCCAGTACTTC. As protein: CASSPPGLAKETQYF. The V call is TRBV18, the J call TRBJ2-5, with D tentatively TRBD2 (6 bases). Trimming pared 0 bases from V and 3 bases from J, leaving 11 bases between. Germline V gives CDR1 KGHSH, CDR2 LQKENI. The CDR3 covers 15 residues.

At least ten counts were recorded for this clonotype. The V call is TRBV10-1, the J call TRBJ2-1; TRBD2 aligns across 7 bases. The CDR3 has 16 amino acids. Germline V gives CDR1 WNHNN, CDR2 SYGVQD (reference sequence). After removal of 3 bases from V and 0 bases from J, the junction contained 5 bases not matched to a gene. CDR3 coding DNA: TGCGCCAGCAGTGAAAGTCTAGCGGTCTCCTACAATGAGCAGTTCTTC. It yields the protein CASSESLAVSYNEQFF.

This clonotype appeared many times. The rearrangement joins TRBV20-1 to TRBJ1-5, with 10 bases identical to TRBD1. V gave up 4 bases and J gave up 6 bases; unmatched junction bases: 6. The CDR3 extends over 14 amino acids. Germline lookup yields CDR1 DFQATT and CDR2 SNEGSKA (reference sequence). Written as DNA, the CDR3 is TGCAGTGCTATCGAGAGGACAGGGGGTCAGCCCCAGCATTTT. Translation: CSAIERTGGQPQHF.

This clonotype was counted at least ten times. This sequence joins TRBV20-1 and TRBJ1-3, with D tentatively TRBD1 (6 bases). Deletions cut 6 bases from V and 0 bases from J, with 12 bases between. This CDR3 region has 14 residues. CDR1 and CDR2 from the germline V gene are DFQATT and SNEGSKA (reference sequence). The CDR3 DNA follows: TGCAGTGCGATTTGGACAGCCTCTGGAAACACCATATATTTT. It codes for CSAIWTASGNTIYF.

This clonotype was seen repeatedly, ten times or more. The chain recombines TRBV29-1 with TRBJ1-1; the D is unclear. Trimming removed 2 bases at V and 6 bases at J, with 13 bases between. Germline CDR1 reads SQVTM; CDR2 reads ANQGSEA. The length of the CDR3 is 13 residues. The CDR3, as DNA: TGCAGCGTTGAAAGGGTCGGGAGATCTGAAGCTTTCTTT. Its protein is CSVERVGRSEAFF. Full variable domain (remainder filled in from reference TRBV29-1 and TRBJ1-1): SAVISQKPSRDICQRGTSLTIQCQVDSQVTMMFWYRQQPGQSLTLIATANQGSEATYESGFVIDKFPISRPNLTFSTLTVSNMSPEDSSIYLCSVERVGRSEAFFGQGTRLTVV.